This T cell receptor beta chain was recovered during a study of T-cell memory formation after mild COVID-19 (dated by TCRdb to about 2021). Concerning the study at large: TCR sequence clusters from the two donors were found to be largely donor specific. T-cell clones expanding and contracting after mild COVID-19 in two donors were tracked by longitudinal TCRalpha and TCRbeta repertoire sequencing. The cohort comprised two young, previously healthy adult volunteers, one female and one male. On the study overall, not on this receptor specifically: Only a couple of mild cases were covered by the study, and larger cohorts that include severe cases with pre-infection samples were considered necessary. Contracting CD4+ clones were located mainly in the CM and EM memory subsets, whereas CD8+ clones were found to be enriched in EMRA. Clones that contracted from day 15 to 85 showed balanced CD4/CD8 phenotypes, whereas a second wave of clones that expanded from day 15 to 37 leaned towards CD4+. Some responding clones were detected in pre-infection memory, which suggested that pre-existing cross-reactive memory T cells had joined the SARS-CoV-2 response. Whether the second-wave clones peaking on day 37 were SARS-CoV-2 specific was not confirmed.

PBMCs were isolated by Ficoll-Paque density gradient centrifugation. These reads were obtained on an Illumina NovaSeq 6000. TCRalpha and TCRbeta cDNA libraries were built by 5'RACE with constant-segment primers, adding sample barcodes and unique molecular identifiers. Trizol reagent was used to extract RNA from every sample. Library amplification was performed in two PCR steps, and a second sample barcode and Illumina TruSeq adapters were introduced in the second step. Sequencing of the libraries was done on an Illumina NovaSeq, producing 2 x 150 bp paired-end reads. The authors' pipeline ran thus. Demultiplexing of reads and collapsing into UMI-guided consensus sequences were performed with migec v1.2.7. Using mixcr v2.1.11, UMI consensuses were aligned to TRA and TRB V and J templates and then assembled into clonotypes. Clonotypes were classified as expanded or contracted when called significant by both edgeR and NoisET, with noise models trained on biological replicates. For edgeR calls, a false discovery rate-adjusted p below 0.01 and a log2 fold-change threshold of 1 were applied. As an exploratory analysis of dynamics, max-normalized trajectories of the 1000 most abundant clonotypes were examined with PCA combined with hierarchical clustering. Separately sequenced CD4+ and CD8+ repertoires were used to assign the CD4 or CD8 phenotype of responding clones. The raw public reads went through TCRdb reprocessing: fastp at Q25, MiXCR clone calling, in-frame beta chains kept. CDR3 protein duplicates are merged, each entry listing the most common genes and DNA. These V and J calls originate from TCRdb's pipeline instead of the authors' own analysis. The sample has about 430,000 distinct CDR3 sequences on record, more than 20% of them singletons. The ten largest account for around 8.1% of the sample.

Details on this clonotype: No cognate antigen has been identified for it. No clone much larger than this one lies a single base away; base qualities are absent.

The CDR3 measures 14 amino acids from cysteine to phenylalanine. Only CDR3 DNA remains: 42 bases, in frame from the first base. The germline ends are 11 bases apart after V is trimmed by 5 bases and J by 0 bases. CDR1 is given as MNHEY and CDR2 as SMNVEV, both from the germline V gene (reference sequence). The rearranged segments are TRBV27 and TRBJ2-7; a tentative D match to TRBD2 spans 6 bases. This receptor was taken from an adult woman who had mild COVID-19 (a few samples of this study predate the infection). The sample titles of this study are shuffled in the database, so cell type and time point are left out; the donor was told from shared clones. Sequencing was carried out using PBMCs or a T cell subset sorted from them (not recorded which). CDR3 loop: CASSRETRSYEQYF. The DNA reads TGTGCCAGCAGTCGGGAGACACGCTCCTACGAGCAGTACTTC.